The 2 T cell receptor beta chains reported below all come from one sample, sequenced in a study of cytomegalovirus exposure and HLA in healthy donors. PCR primers comprised 60 Vbeta and 13 Jbeta primers. The protocol was immunoSEQ multiplex PCR, while the TCRdb copy is restricted to in-frame clones and leaves out a portion. The repertoire shows approximately 80,000 clones; the top ten hold about 1%. Sequencing input: PBMCs. These receptors were collected from a woman aged 25 to 39 in good health and CMV-seronegative.

The chain carries TRBV6-6 and TRBJ1-1; D is unresolved. CDR3 length: 13 residues. Trimming stripped 7 bases from V and 3 bases from J, with 12 bases between. Germline V gene data show CDR1 as MNHNY and CDR2 as SVGAGI (reference sequence). The CDR3 loop is CASTKNEHTEAFF. Here the CDR3 DNA reads TGTGCCAGCACGAAGAATGAGCACACTGAAGCTTTCTTT.

The chain employs TRBV27 and TRBJ2-7, with 7 bases that match TRBD2. The CDR3 sequence is 16 residues long. The germline CDR1 and CDR2 sequences are MNHEY and SMNVEV (reference sequence). Germline trimming cut 5 bases from V and 3 bases from J; bases unmatched to any gene: 13. Written as DNA, the CDR3 is TGTGCCAGCAGTCCCGGGTCAGGGAGGGCCCACTACGAGCAGTACTTC. Amino acids: CASSPGSGRAHYEQYF.